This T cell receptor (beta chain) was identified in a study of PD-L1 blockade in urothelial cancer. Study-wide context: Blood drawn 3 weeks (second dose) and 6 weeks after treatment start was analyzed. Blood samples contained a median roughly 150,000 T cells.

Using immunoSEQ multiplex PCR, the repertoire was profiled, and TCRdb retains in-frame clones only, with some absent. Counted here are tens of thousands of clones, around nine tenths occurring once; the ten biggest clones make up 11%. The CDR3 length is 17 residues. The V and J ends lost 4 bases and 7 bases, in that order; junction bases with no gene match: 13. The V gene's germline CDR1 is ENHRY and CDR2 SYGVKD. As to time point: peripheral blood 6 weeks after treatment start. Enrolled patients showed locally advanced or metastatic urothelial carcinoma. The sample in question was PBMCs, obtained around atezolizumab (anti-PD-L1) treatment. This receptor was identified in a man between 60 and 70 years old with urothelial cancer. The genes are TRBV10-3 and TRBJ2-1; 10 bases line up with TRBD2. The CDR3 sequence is CAISVEIAGGLGNEQFF. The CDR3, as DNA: TGTGCCATCAGTGTAGAGATAGCGGGGGGCCTGGGGAATGAGCAGTTCTTC.